This entry lists 19 T cell receptor beta chains sequenced from one sample in a study of T-cell reconstitution after alpha-beta-depleted transplantation in children. Unique molecular identifiers were built into the TCRbeta library. Via MiXCR, TCRdb re-called the PCR reads, giving one row per CDR3 protein. The sample lists around 400,000 distinct CDR3 sequences; approximately 10% were seen once. The sample in question was PBMCs from the stem cell graft donor, obtained from the stem cell graft. Receptor source: a human donor who donated a stem cell graft to a child with acute myeloid leukemia.

The genes are TRBV7-2 and TRBJ2-5; D is perhaps TRBD1 (6 bases). The CDR3 covers 14 residues. Trimming shortened V by 10 bases and J by 3 bases, and 18 bases separated the two germline ends. Looked up from germline, CDR1 is SGHTA and CDR2 is FQGNSA. The CDR3 loop is CATTHQGKEETQYF. The CDR3 DNA follows: TGTGCCACCACCCACCAGGGGAAGGAAGAGACCCAGTACTTC.

The V call is TRBV5-5, the J call TRBJ1-2; the D gene is possibly TRBD1 (5 bases). The V end was cut by 5 bases, the J end by 6 bases, with 20 bases between. The germline CDR1 and CDR2 sequences are SGHKS and YYEKEE (reference sequence). The CDR3 runs to 15 residues. CDR3 amino acids: CASRNPGTGVDGYTF. The CDR3 DNA is TGTGCCAGCAGAAACCCCGGGACCGGCGTTGATGGCTACACCTTC.

This clonotype was detected a few times. The V and J genes are TRBV12-3 or TRBV12-4 and TRBJ2-1; TRBD2 agrees at 9 bases. Unmatched junction bases numbered 3, after V lost 8 bases and J lost 4 bases. This CDR3 has 13 residues. The CDR3 DNA sequence: TGTGCCAGCGGACTAGCGCCGTACAATGAGCAGTTCTTC. As protein: CASGLAPYNEQFF.

The J gene is TRBJ2-1, the V gene TRBV18; perhaps TRBD2 as D (6 bases). The V end lost 5 bases, the J end lost 9 bases, and 14 bases lay between the germline ends. The CDR3 sequence is 13 residues long. The germline V gene has CDR1 KGHSH and CDR2 LQKENI. Here the CDR3 reads CASSYGGKPEQFF. The CDR3 bases are TGTGCCAGCTCATACGGCGGGAAGCCTGAGCAGTTCTTC.

The gene calls are TRBV12-3 or TRBV12-4 and TRBJ2-5; 7 nucleotides match TRBD1. Germline trimming cut 6 bases from V and 2 bases from J; bases unmatched to any gene: 3. The CDR3 spans 13 residues. CDR3: CASRQTGQETQYF. CDR3 nucleotides: TGTGCCAGCAGACAGACAGGGCAAGAGACCCAGTACTTC.

This clonotype was observed a few times. The chain uses TRBV12-3 or TRBV12-4 and TRBJ1-2; 8 nucleotides line up with TRBD1. Trimming took 6 bases from V and 8 from J; bases not matched to a gene: 8. This CDR3 is 13 amino acids long. The CDR3 sequence: CASSHGTGGGYTF. DNA of the CDR3: TGTGCCAGCAGCCATGGGACAGGAGGGGGCTACACCTTC.

This clonotype has only a few counts. The rearrangement links TRBV12-3 or TRBV12-4 to TRBJ2-5; 11 nucleotides line up with TRBD1. The trim removed 3 bases at V and 6 bases at J, leaving 3 bases unmatched. The CDR3 contains 14 residues. DNA for the CDR3: TGTGCCAGCAGTTTCGGGACAGGGGGGCAGACCCAGTACTTC. Residues: CASSFGTGGQTQYF.

V and J are TRBV11-2 and TRBJ2-1, with D perhaps matching TRBD2 (5 bases). V was shortened by 5 bases and J by 6 bases, with 17 bases between the two germline ends. CDR1 and CDR2 (germline): SGHAT, FQNNGV. This CDR3 contains 15 residues. CDR3: CASSPGALASNEQFF. As DNA, the CDR3 is TGTGCCAGCAGCCCAGGAGCCTTAGCGAGCAATGAGCAGTTCTTC.

Here the CDR3 reads CSDRRSRSSYNSPLHF. CDR3 nucleotides: TGCAGTGACAGACGGTCGAGGAGCTCCTATAATTCACCCCTCCACTTT. V gene TRBV20-1 combines with J gene TRBJ1-6, with no clear D. CDR1 and CDR2 (germline): DFQATT, SNEGSKA (reference sequence). With 7 bases removed from V and 0 bases from J, the gap between germline ends came to 16 bases. The CDR3 extends over 16 amino acids.

As concerns this clonotype: A much larger clone sits a single nucleotide away, making a read error possible. The rearrangement links TRBV29-1 to TRBJ1-1; D remains unclear. Deletions cut 2 bases from V and 2 bases from J, with 12 bases between. This CDR3 is built from 14 residues. Germline CDR1 and CDR2: SQVTM and ANQGSEA. The chain's CDR3 is CSVEYMGGNTEAFF. In DNA, the CDR3 is TGCAGCGTTGAATACATGGGCGGTAACACTGAAGCTTTCTTT.

This clonotype was detected only a few times. This chain joins TRBV6-1 and TRBJ1-2; no clear D gene. The length of the CDR3 is 13 residues. Germline CDR1 and CDR2: MNHNS and SASEGT. Deletions cut 2 bases from V and 1 base from J, with 5 bases between. The CDR3 is CASSEPGNYGYTF. CDR3 nucleotides: TGTGCCAGCAGTGAACCGGGTAACTATGGCTACACCTTC.

This clonotype showed up just a few times. The gene calls are TRBV6-1 and TRBJ1-3, with 9 bases matching TRBD1. Germline V gives CDR1 MNHNS, CDR2 SASEGT. This CDR3 is 16 amino acids long. The ends lost 6 bases at V and 0 bases at J; junction bases unmatched: 6. The CDR3: CASRPTGGLSGNTIYF. The CDR3 nucleotides read TGTGCCAGCAGACCCACAGGGGGCCTCTCTGGAAACACCATATATTTT.

Many counts were recorded for this clonotype. The chain uses TRBV11-1 and TRBJ2-3, with a tentative D call TRBD2 (6 bases). With 3 bases removed from V and 2 bases from J, the gap between germline ends came to 9 bases. The CDR3 runs to 14 residues. Germline V lookup: CDR1 SGHAT, CDR2 FQDESV (reference sequence). In nucleotides, the CDR3 is TGTGCCAGCAGCTTGGGACTGCTCACAGATACGCAGTATTTT. This sequence encodes CASSLGLLTDTQYF. Supplemented by reference TRBV11-1 and TRBJ2-3, the full variable domain reads EAEVAQSPRYKITEKSQAVAFWCDPISGHATLYWYRQILGQGPELLVQFQDESVVDDSQLPKDRFSAERLKGVDSTLKIQPAELGDSAMYLCASSLGLLTDTQYFGPGTRLTVL.

J is TRBJ2-1 and V is TRBV12-3 or TRBV12-4; TRBD1 or TRBD2 may be the D gene (5 bases each). This CDR3 has 13 residues. The V end lost 6 bases, the J end lost 10 bases, and 16 bases lay between the germline ends. The chain's CDR3 is CASSRIGWGEQFF. The CDR3 DNA follows: TGTGCCAGCAGCAGGATTGGGTGGGGGGAGCAGTTCTTC.

The chain recombines TRBV9 with TRBJ2-1; 10 bases align to TRBD1. The CDR3 totals 16 residues. Germline V gene data show CDR1 as SGDLS and CDR2 as YYNGEE. The V and J ends lost 1 base and 2 bases, in that order; junction bases with no gene match: 3. The CDR3 DNA reads as TGTGCCAGCAGCGTAAAAGGGACAGGGGCCTACAATGAGCAGTTCTTC. The encoded protein is CASSVKGTGAYNEQFF. Based on the CDR3 plus reference TRBV9 and TRBJ2-1, the full variable domain is DSGVTQTPKHLITATGQRVTLRCSPRSGDLSVYWYQQSLDQGLQFLIQYYNGEERAKGNILERFSAQQFPDLHSELNLSSLELGDSALYFCASSVKGTGAYNEQFFGPGTRLTVL.

The chain has TRBV12-3 or TRBV12-4 and TRBJ2-2; D may match TRBD1 or TRBD2 (5 bases each). The CDR3 totals 12 residues. V shed 10 bases and J shed 4 bases, with 10 bases lying between them. CDR3: CANGASTGELFF. CDR3 DNA sequence: TGTGCCAACGGGGCGAGCACCGGGGAGCTGTTTTTT.

The chain recombines TRBV12-3 or TRBV12-4 with TRBJ2-1; 8 bases are shared with TRBD1. J was trimmed by 7 bases and V by 8 bases; bases with no gene match: 7. This CDR3 contains 13 residues. CDR3 protein: CASRKRTGNEQFF. DNA for the CDR3: TGTGCCAGCCGCAAGCGGACAGGGAATGAGCAGTTCTTC.

This clonotype was recorded many times. This rearrangement joins TRBV10-3 to TRBJ2-5, with 10 bases matching TRBD2. Germline loops: CDR1 ENHRY, CDR2 SYGVKD. The CDR3 has 15 residues. V shed 3 bases, J shed 5 bases, and the junction held 6 bases outside the gene matches. CDR3 sequence: CAISDPSGSLETQYF. The CDR3 bases are TGTGCCATCAGTGATCCTAGCGGGAGTTTGGAGACCCAGTACTTC.

Many counts were recorded for this clonotype. The chain combines TRBV20-1 with TRBJ2-1; weak D call: TRBD1 (7 bases). V was cut by 6 bases and J by 7 bases, with 13 bases left in between. This CDR3 region has 12 residues. CDR1 and CDR2 (germline): DFQATT, SNEGSKA (reference sequence). The CDR3 nucleotides read TGCAGTGCACCGACAGGGAGGAATGAGCAGTTCTTC. This encodes CSAPTGRNEQFF.